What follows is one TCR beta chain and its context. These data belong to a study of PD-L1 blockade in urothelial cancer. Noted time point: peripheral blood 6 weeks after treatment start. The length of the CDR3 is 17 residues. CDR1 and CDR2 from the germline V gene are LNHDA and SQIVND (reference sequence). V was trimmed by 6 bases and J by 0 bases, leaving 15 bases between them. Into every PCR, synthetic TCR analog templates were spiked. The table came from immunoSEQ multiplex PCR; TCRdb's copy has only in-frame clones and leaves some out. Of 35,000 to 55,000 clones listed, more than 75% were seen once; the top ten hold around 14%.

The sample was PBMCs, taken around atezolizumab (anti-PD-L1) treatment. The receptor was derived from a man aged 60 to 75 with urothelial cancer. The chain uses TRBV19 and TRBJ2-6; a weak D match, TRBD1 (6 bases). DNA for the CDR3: TGTGCCAGTAGGCAGACAGGAACCCTCTCTGGGGCCAACGTCCTGACTTTC. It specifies CASRQTGTLSGANVLTF.